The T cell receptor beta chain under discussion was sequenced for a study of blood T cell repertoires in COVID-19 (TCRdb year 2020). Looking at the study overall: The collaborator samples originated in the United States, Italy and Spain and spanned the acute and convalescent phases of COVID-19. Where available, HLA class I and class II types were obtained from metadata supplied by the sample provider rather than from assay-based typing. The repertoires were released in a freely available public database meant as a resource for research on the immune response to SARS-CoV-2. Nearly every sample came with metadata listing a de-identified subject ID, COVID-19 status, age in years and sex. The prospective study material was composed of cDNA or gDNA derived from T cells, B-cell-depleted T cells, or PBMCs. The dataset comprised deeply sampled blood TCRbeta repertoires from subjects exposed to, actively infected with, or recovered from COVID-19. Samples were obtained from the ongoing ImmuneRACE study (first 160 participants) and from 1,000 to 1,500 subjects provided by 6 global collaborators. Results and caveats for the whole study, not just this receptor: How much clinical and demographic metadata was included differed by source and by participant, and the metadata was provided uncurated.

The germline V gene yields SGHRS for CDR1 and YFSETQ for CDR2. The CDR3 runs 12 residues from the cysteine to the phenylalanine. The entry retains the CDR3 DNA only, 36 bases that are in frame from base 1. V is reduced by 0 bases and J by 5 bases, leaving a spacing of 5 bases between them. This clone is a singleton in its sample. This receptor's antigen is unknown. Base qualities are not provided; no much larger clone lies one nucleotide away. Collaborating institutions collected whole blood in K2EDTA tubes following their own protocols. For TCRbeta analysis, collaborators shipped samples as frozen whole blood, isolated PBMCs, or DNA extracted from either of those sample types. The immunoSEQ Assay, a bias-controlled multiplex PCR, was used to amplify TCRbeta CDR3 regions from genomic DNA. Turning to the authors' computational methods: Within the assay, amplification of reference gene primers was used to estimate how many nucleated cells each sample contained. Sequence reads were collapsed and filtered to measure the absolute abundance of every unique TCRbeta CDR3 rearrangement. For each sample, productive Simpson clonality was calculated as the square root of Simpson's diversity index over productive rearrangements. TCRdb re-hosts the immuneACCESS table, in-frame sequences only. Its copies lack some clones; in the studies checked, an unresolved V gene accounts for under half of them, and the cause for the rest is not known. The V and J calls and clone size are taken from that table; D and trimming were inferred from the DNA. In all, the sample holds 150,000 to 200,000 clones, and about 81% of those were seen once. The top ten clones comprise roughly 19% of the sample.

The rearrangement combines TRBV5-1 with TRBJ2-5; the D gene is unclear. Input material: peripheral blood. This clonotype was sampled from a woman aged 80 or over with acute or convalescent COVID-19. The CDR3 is CASSLATETQYF. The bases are TGCGCCAGCAGCTTGGCTACGGAGACCCAGTACTTC.